This T cell receptor (beta chain) came from a study of blood T cell repertoires in COVID-19. V was pared by 6 bases and J by 8 bases, with 14 bases between. CDR1 and CDR2 from the germline V gene are SGHDT and YYEEEE. This CDR3 has 12 amino acids. Assay used: immunoSEQ multiplex PCR; TCRdb lists only in-frame clones, some missing. The sample includes 300,000 or so clones, roughly 90% seen only once; the top ten take roughly 6.5%. This chain uses TRBV5-6 with TRBJ1-2; unclear D gene. The source is a man aged 18 to 29 who had recovered from COVID-19. The sequencing input was peripheral blood. CDR3 region: CASIEGSGGYTF. The CDR3, as DNA: TGTGCCAGCATTGAGGGCTCTGGGGGCTACACCTTC.